This TCR beta chain was recorded in a study of T cells in Graves' hyperthyroidism and ophthalmopathy (dated by TCRdb to the late 2010s). Context from the whole study: Peripheral blood samples were taken at initial diagnosis, before any treatment was given. To identify distinguishing TCR V-J signatures, a discovery cohort of 90 to 100 patients was used, comprising roughly 45 with Graves' ophthalmopathy and 55 to 65 with stable Graves' hyperthyroidism. Prospective prediction of ophthalmopathy was tested in an independent validation cohort of approximately 18 hyperthyroidism patients and 15 to 17 patients who later progressed to ophthalmopathy. For training and testing, the 100 patients in the discovery cohort were randomly divided in a 7:3 ratio. The study also compared thyroid tissue and blood T-cell repertoires from about six Graves' hyperthyroidism patients. After sampling, hyperthyroidism patients received methimazole starting at 30 mg daily, and ophthalmopathy patients received high-dose intravenous methylprednisolone. TCR Vbeta CDR3 sequencing of approximately 140 peripheral blood samples (43 ophthalmopathy, 75 to 85 hyperthyroidism and around 17 progressor patients) is reported in the paper. General conclusions and limits of the study: Sample size was not statistically predetermined, and blinding of investigators to group allocation was not performed. Ophthalmopathy was separated from stable hyperthyroidism by a 13 V-J signature model, with 87.88% sensitivity and approximately 81% specificity obtained in cross-validation and 80%/75% obtained in testing. Blood samples also contained most of the expanded thyroid clonotypes (frequency above 0.001), which suggests that blood repertoires may reflect thyroid immune responses. In validation, progression to ophthalmopathy was predicted by the model with around 71% sensitivity and approximately 78% specificity, a median of approximately 6.5 months before onset.

The TCR beta CDR3 regions were amplified from RNA transcripts. For the first round of RT-PCR on the TCR CDR3, the HTBI primer set was used together with the Qiagen OneStep RT-PCR kit. The libraries were constructed in a second round of multiplex PCR and then size-selected and purified. Sequencing of the libraries was done on an Illumina HiSeq2000 using paired-end 100 bp reads. In the source study's methods: SOAPnuke was used to process the raw data, with reads discarded if the reads contained adapters or uncalled bases, had a mean Phred below 15, or lacked an exact constant-primer or identifier match. High-quality paired reads were merged using COPE v1.2.5, and each unique nucleotide sequence was defined as a clonotype. MiTCR v1.1 was used to align the clonotypes against IMGT TRBV, TRBD and TRBJ reference segments. Only V-J combinations with frequency above 0.0001, covering roughly 99% of repertoires, were analysed. The TCS score was defined as F50 (clonal expansion) divided by E x V (chaos), with BLOSUM62-based TCRdist calculated between CDR3 peptides within each V-J. Welch's t-statistics and random forest reduced some 510 V-J features to some 14, which were used in a naive Bayes classifier (R e1071). TCRdb trimmed public reads at Q25 via fastp, called clones via MiXCR and kept in-frame beta chains. Each record represents a unique CDR3 protein, reported with the most common genes and DNA among its rows. The V and J calls were not made by the authors but by TCRdb's processing. This sample is represented by some 400,000 distinct CDR3 sequences; more than 11% of them were singletons. The ten largest clones take up more than 9.5% of the sample.

A patient counted as having stable Graves' hyperthyroidism if no progression to ophthalmopathy occurred over 18 months of follow-up. The hyperthyroidism patients were between 18 and 65 years old and newly diagnosed, with a disease duration of less than 2 months. Any patient with an uncontrolled infection, another autoimmune disease, pregnancy or lactation was excluded. Diagnoses were based on clinical symptoms, serum thyroxine and TRAb, thyroid ultrasound and orbital computed tomography. PBMCs were separated from 10 ml of fresh peripheral blood using Ficoll-Paque density gradient centrifugation. Total RNA was extracted with Trizol reagent, and quality was checked on an Agilent 2100 Bioanalyzer. Per the germline V gene, MDHEN is the CDR1 and SYDVKM is the CDR2. Trimming takes 1 base from V and 3 bases from J, and the germline ends sit 10 bases apart. There are 14 amino acids in the CDR3, from cysteine to phenylalanine inclusive. The only DNA kept is the CDR3, 42 bases in frame from the first base.

This clonotype was picked up a small number of times. Its cognate antigen has yet to be identified. Nothing much larger sits one base from this clone, and base qualities are not available. Sequences were obtained from blood. The rearrangement combines TRBV28 with TRBJ2-7, and TRBD1 may be the D gene, going by 5 matching bases. This clonotype was obtained from an older woman with Graves' hyperthyroidism. The sequenced DNA: TGTGCCAGCAGTTTATTCCAGGGCAACTACGAGCAGTACTTC. Translated, it reads CASSLFQGNYEQYF.